This T cell receptor (beta chain) was sequenced in a study of T-cell memory formation after mild COVID-19. Study-level results: Certain responding clones were present in pre-infection memory, suggesting participation of cross-reactive memory. Unconfirmed was the SARS-CoV-2 specificity of second-wave clones that peaked on day 37. Clones that contracted from day 15 to 85 had balanced CD4/CD8; later expanders were CD4+ biased. CD4+ contracting clones lay mainly in CM and EM, CD8+ ones in EMRA.

TCRdb reprocessed the 5' RACE reads with MiXCR, giving one entry per CDR3 protein. The sample has about 390,000 distinct CDR3 sequences, around 20% seen once. The CDR3 sequence is 14 residues long. Germline CDR1 and CDR2: LGHDT and YNNKEL (reference sequence). V lost 0 bases and J lost 2, with 2 bases in between. This clonotype came up many times. Its antigen is still unknown. The specimen sequenced was PBMCs or a T cell subset sorted from them (not recorded which). V usage is TRBV3-1 and J usage is TRBJ2-6; D not resolved. The sequence was collected from an adult woman who had mild COVID-19 (a few samples of this study predate the infection). Cell type and time point are not known. The CDR3 coding sequence is TGTGCCAGCAGCCAAGATACTGGGGCCAACGTCCTGACTTTC. Translation: CASSQDTGANVLTF.